Listed here are 9 T cell receptor beta chains from one sample, sequenced in a study of cytomegalovirus exposure and HLA in healthy donors. In the PCR, 60 Vbeta and 13 Jbeta primers were used. Assay used: immunoSEQ multiplex PCR; TCRdb lists only in-frame clones, some missing. The sample lists roughly 100,000 clones; over 70% were seen once. The sample consisted of PBMCs. The receptors stem from a man younger than 30 in good health and CMV-seropositive.

V usage is TRBV10-1 and J usage is TRBJ1-1; a possible D gene is TRBD1 (5 bases). V was shortened by 3 bases and J by 4 bases, with 6 bases between the two germline ends. The CDR3 runs to 12 residues. Looked up from germline, CDR1 is WNHNN and CDR2 is SYGVQD (reference sequence). Here the CDR3 DNA reads TGCGCCAGCAGTGAAAGGGGCACTGAAGCTTTCTTT. As protein: CASSERGTEAFF.

This clone was seen only once. The chain joins TRBV5-1 to TRBJ2-5; D is perhaps TRBD2 (6 bases). The CDR3 contains 19 residues. Between the trimmed V and J ends, which lost 4 bases and 1 base, there was a span of 26 bases. CDR1 is SGHRS, CDR2 YFSETQ, per germline. The CDR3 sequence is CASSPGLLLTAGGQETQYF. CDR3 nucleotide sequence: TGCGCCAGCAGCCCGGGACTCCTCCTGACTGCCGGGGGCCAAGAGACCCAGTACTTC.

Only a few counts were recorded for this clone. V and J are TRBV19 and TRBJ1-1, with D perhaps TRBD1 (6 bases). The CDR3 has 13 residues. The V end lost 6 bases, the J end lost 4 bases, and 12 bases lay between the germline ends. Per germline, CDR1 LNHDA and CDR2 SQIVND (reference sequence). The CDR3: CASSRGGRTEAFF. The CDR3 nucleotides read TGTGCCAGTAGCCGAGGGGGACGCACTGAAGCTTTCTTT.

This rearrangement joins TRBV2 to TRBJ1-1; D possibly corresponds to TRBD1 (5 bases). The germline V and J ends were trimmed by 6 bases and 0 bases, with 14 bases remaining between them. Germline values: CDR1 SNHLY, CDR2 FYNNEI. This CDR3 comprises 15 residues. The CDR3 nucleotides are TGTGCCAGCAGGATGTCAGGGACTGTGAACACTGAAGCTTTCTTT. Amino acid sequence: CASRMSGTVNTEAFF.

To note about this clone: The same CDR3 also results from other DNA sequences found in this sample. This sequence joins TRBV29-1 and TRBJ2-1; the match to TRBD2 covers 14 bases. This CDR3 contains 18 residues. Losses at the gene ends were 3 bases for V and 0 bases for J; bases not matched to a gene: 7. Germline lookup yields CDR1 SQVTM and CDR2 ANQGSEA. In DNA, the CDR3 is TGCAGCGTTGAGGGACTAGCGGGGGCCGTAAGCTCCTACAATGAGCAGTTCTTC. Its translation: CSVEGLAGAVSSYNEQFF.

The CDR3: CASKLEMNTGELFF. CDR3 bases: TGCGCCAGCAAGTTGGAGATGAACACCGGGGAGCTGTTTTTT. J is TRBJ2-2 and V is TRBV5-1; D unresolved. The CDR3 has 14 residues. V lost 6 bases, J lost 1 base, and 10 bases lay in between. The germline CDR1 and CDR2 sequences are SGHRS and YFSETQ.

The rearrangement joins TRBV19 to TRBJ2-1, with TRBD2 as a possible D gene (6 bases). Between the trimmed V and J ends, which lost 7 bases and 7 bases, there was a span of 20 bases. This CDR3 region has 15 residues. From germline, CDR1 is LNHDA and CDR2 SQIVND (reference sequence). CDR3 bases: TGTGCCAGTACCTCCCGGAGGGGTGGCTGGAATGAGCAGTTCTTC. Protein sequence: CASTSRRGGWNEQFF. Together with reference TRBV19 and TRBJ2-1, the CDR3 gives the full variable domain: DGGITQSPKYLFRKEGQNVTLSCEQNLNHDAMYWYRQDPGQGLRLIYYSQIVNDFQKGDIAEGYSVSREKKESFPLTVTSAQKNPTAFYLCASTSRRGGWNEQFFGPGTRLTVL.

The rearrangement links TRBV10-3 to TRBJ2-7; TRBD1 matches 7 bases. The CDR3 is 13 residues long. V dropped 6 bases and J dropped 3; count of bases not matched to a gene: 5. Germline loops: CDR1 ENHRY, CDR2 SYGVKD. CDR3 sequence (DNA): TGTGCCATCAGGAGTGGGGACAGCTACGAGCAGTACTTC. It yields the protein CAIRSGDSYEQYF.

The V gene is TRBV7-8, the J gene TRBJ2-7; the match to TRBD2 covers 8 bases. The CDR3 spans 18 residues. CDR1 is SGHVS and CDR2 is FQNEAQ in the germline V gene. Unmatched junction bases numbered 12, after V lost 0 bases and J lost 2 bases. CDR3 amino acids: CASSLASVAGGQAYEQYF. The DNA of the CDR3 is TGTGCCAGCAGCTTAGCGTCCGTCGCGGGGGGACAAGCCTACGAGCAGTACTTC.